The TCR beta chain under discussion was sequenced for a study of response to subunit inactivated influenza vaccine. The germline gives CDR1 MNHEY, CDR2 SVGAGI. The CDR3 contains 14 residues. V gave up 2 bases and J gave up 9 bases, with 14 bases separating them. TCRdb re-called the RT-PCR reads with MiXCR, one entry per CDR3 protein. The sample holds almost 600,000 distinct CDR3 sequences; 12% to 15% are singletons and the top ten take 11%. This clonotype was seen a handful of times. Its antigen is still unknown. Study-level results: Few additional T cells are recruited per seasonal influenza vaccination, authors suggested.

Sample: PBMCs from blood, taken about 12 days after vaccination. The J gene is TRBJ2-1, the V gene TRBV6-5; D uncertain. The receptor was derived from a man in his fifties or sixties who received an inactivated influenza vaccine. The CDR3 DNA follows: TGTGCCAGCAGTTACCGGCGCGAGAGTCCTGAGCAGTTCTTC. Translating it yields CASSYRRESPEQFF.